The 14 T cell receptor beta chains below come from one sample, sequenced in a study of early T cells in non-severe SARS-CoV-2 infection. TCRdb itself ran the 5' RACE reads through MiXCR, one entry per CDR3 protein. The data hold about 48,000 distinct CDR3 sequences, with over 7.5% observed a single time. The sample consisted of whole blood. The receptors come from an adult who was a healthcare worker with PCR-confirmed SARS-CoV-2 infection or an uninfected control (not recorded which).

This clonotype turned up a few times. CDR3 loop: CASSYITLEAGGPYEQYF. DNA for the CDR3: TGTGCCAGCAGTTATATCACCTTAGAGGCAGGAGGGCCCTACGAGCAGTACTTC. The chain carries TRBV27 and TRBJ2-7; a possible D gene is TRBD2 (6 bases). This CDR3 has 18 amino acids. The germline CDR1 and CDR2 sequences are MNHEY and SMNVEV (reference sequence). V lost 4 bases to trimming and J lost 2 bases, with 24 bases between them.

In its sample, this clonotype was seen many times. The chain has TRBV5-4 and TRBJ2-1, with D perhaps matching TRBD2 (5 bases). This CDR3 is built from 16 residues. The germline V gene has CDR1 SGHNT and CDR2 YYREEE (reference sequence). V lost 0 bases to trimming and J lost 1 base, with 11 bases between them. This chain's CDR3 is CASSLGGELSYNEQFF. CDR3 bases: TGTGCCAGCAGCTTGGGGGGAGAGTTATCCTACAATGAGCAGTTCTTC.

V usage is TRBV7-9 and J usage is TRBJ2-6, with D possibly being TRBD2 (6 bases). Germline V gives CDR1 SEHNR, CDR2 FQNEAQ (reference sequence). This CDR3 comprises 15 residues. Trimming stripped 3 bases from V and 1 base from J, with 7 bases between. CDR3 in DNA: TGTGCCAGCAGCTTCGGGACTTCTGGGGCCAACGTCCTGACTTTC. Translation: CASSFGTSGANVLTF.

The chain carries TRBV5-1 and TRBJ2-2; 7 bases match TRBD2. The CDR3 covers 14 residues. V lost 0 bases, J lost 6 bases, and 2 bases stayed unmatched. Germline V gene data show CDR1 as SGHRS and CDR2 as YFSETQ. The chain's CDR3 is CASSLAGGAGELFF. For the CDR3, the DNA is TGCGCCAGCAGCTTGGCTGGGGGGGCCGGGGAGCTGTTTTTT.

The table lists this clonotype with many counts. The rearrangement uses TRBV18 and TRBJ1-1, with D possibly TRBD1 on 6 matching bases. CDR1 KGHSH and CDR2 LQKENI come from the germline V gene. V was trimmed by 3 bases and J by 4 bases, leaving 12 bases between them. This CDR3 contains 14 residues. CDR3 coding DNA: TGTGCCAGCTCACCTCCAAGCAGGGGCACTGAAGCTTTCTTT. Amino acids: CASSPPSRGTEAFF.

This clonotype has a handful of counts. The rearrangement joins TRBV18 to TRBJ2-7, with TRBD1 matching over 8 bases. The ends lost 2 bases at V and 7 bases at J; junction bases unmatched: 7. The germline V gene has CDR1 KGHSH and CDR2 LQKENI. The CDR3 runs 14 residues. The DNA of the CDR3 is TGTGCCAGCTCACCAAGGCAGGGGGCGCAAGAGCAGTACTTC. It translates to CASSPRQGAQEQYF.

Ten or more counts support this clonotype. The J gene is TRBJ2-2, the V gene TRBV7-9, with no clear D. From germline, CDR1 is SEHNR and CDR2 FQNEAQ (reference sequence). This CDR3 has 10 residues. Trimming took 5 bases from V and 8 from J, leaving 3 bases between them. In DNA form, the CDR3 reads TGTGCCAGCAGCCGTGGGGAGCTGTTTTTT. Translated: CASSRGELFF.

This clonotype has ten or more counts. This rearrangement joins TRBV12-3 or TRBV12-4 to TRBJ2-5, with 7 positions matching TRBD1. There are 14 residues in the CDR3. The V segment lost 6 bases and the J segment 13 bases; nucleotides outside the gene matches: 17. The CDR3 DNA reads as TGTGCCAGCAGGATAGACAGGGCGCAGACCTGGGGGTACTTC. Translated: CASRIDRAQTWGYF.

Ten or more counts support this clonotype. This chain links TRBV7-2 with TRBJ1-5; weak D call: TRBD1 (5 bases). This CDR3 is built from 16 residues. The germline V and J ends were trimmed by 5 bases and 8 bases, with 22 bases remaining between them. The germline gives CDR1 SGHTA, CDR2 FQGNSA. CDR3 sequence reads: CASSAGPQTWGEPQHF. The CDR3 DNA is TGTGCCAGCAGCGCTGGACCCCAGACGTGGGGGGAGCCCCAGCATTTT.

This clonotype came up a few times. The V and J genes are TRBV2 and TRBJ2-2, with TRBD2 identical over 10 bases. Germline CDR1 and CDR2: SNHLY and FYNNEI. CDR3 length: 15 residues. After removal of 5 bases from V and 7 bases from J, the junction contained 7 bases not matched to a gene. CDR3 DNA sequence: TGTGCCAGCAGTCGGCTAGCGGGAGAATTCGGGGAGCTGTTTTTT. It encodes CASSRLAGEFGELFF.

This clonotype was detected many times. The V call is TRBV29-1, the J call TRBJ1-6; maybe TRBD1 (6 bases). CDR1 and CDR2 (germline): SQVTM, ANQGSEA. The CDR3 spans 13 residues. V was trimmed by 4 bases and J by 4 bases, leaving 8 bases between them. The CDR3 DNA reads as TGCAGCGTTGGGGACATGTATAATTCACCCCTCCACTTT. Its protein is CSVGDMYNSPLHF.

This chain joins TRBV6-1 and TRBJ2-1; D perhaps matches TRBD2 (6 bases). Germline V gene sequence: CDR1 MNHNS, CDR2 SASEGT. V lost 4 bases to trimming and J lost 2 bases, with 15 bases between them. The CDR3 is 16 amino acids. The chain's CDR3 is CASSVSGAPPYNEQFF. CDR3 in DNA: TGTGCCAGCAGTGTTAGCGGAGCGCCCCCCTACAATGAGCAGTTCTTC.

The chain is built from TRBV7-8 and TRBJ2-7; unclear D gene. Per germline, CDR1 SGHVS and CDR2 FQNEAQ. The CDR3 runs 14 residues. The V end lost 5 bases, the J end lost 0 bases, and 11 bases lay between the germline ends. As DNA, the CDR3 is TGTGCCAGCAGCGTCTTCGTGGACTCCTACGAGCAGTACTTC. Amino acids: CASSVFVDSYEQYF.

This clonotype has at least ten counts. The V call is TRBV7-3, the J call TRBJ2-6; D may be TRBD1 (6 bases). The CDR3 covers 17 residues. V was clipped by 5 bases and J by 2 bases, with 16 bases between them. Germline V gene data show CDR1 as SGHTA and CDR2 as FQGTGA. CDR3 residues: CASSPHGRGAGANVLTF. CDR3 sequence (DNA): TGTGCCAGCAGCCCCCATGGCAGGGGTGCTGGGGCCAACGTCCTGACTTTC. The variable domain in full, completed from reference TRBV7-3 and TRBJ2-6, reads GAGVSQTPSNKVTEKGKYVELRCDPISGHTALYWYRQSLGQGPEFLIYFQGTGAADDSGLPNDRFFAVRPEGSVSTLKIQRTERGDSAVYLCASSPHGRGAGANVLTFGAGSRLTVL.